Presented here are 21 T cell receptor beta chains from one specimen sequenced in a study of cytomegalovirus exposure and HLA in healthy donors. In the PCR, 60 Vbeta and 13 Jbeta primers were used. Repertoires were generated with immunoSEQ multiplex PCR, while TCRdb's copy carries only in-frame clones and drops some. The sample lists 90,000 to 95,000 clones; over 70% were seen once. The sample was PBMCs. Receptors were obtained from a girl aged 2 to 9 in good health and CMV-seropositive.

There are a few counts of this clone. The chain links TRBV6-1 to TRBJ2-1, with D unresolved. Germline CDR1 MNHNS, CDR2 SASEGT. There are 11 residues in the CDR3. V shed 8 bases and J shed 7 bases, with 9 bases lying between them. The CDR3 region has the DNA TGTGCCAGCCAGGAAGGAAATGAGCAGTTCTTC. It is translated as CASQEGNEQFF.

The chain combines TRBV5-1 with TRBJ2-2, with 8 bases that match TRBD1. V was pared by 5 bases and J by 5 bases, with 11 bases of the junction left unmatched. Germline V gives CDR1 SGHRS, CDR2 YFSETQ. The length of the CDR3 is 16 residues. The CDR3 coding sequence is TGCGCCAGCAGAGTTCTCGGGACAGGAGTGACCGGGGAGCTGTTTTTT. Translated, it gives CASRVLGTGVTGELFF.

This chain joins TRBV6-5 and TRBJ1-2, with a weak D call TRBD1 (5 bases). This CDR3 region has 13 residues. Trimming left V 4 bases short and J 2 bases short, with 8 bases between. CDR1 and CDR2 (germline): MNHEY, SVGAGI. In DNA, the CDR3 is TGTGCCAGCAGTTTAACAGGAAACTATGGCTACACCTTC. This codes for CASSLTGNYGYTF.

The chain has TRBV7-9 and TRBJ2-2; a possible D gene is TRBD1 (5 bases). From germline, CDR1 is SEHNR and CDR2 FQNEAQ (reference sequence). The CDR3 totals 15 residues. Trimming shortened V by 0 bases and J by 3 bases, and 8 bases separated the two germline ends. The CDR3 sequence is CASSLADIDTGELFF. CDR3 nucleotides: TGTGCCAGCAGCTTAGCGGACATTGACACCGGGGAGCTGTTTTTT.

The rearrangement uses TRBV18 and TRBJ1-5; D may be TRBD1 (6 bases). V was cut by 2 bases and J by 0 bases, with 11 bases left in between. The CDR3 has 16 residues. The germline CDR1 and CDR2 sequences are KGHSH and LQKENI. The CDR3 DNA sequence: TGTGCCAGCTCACCAAGTCGAGGGGGTAGCAATCAGCCCCAGCATTTT. Translated: CASSPSRGGSNQPQHF. The full variable domain, with the rest looked up from reference TRBV18 and TRBJ1-5, is NAGVMQNPRHLVRRRGQEARLRCSPMKGHSHVYWYRQLPEEGLKFMVYLQKENIIDESGMPKERFSAEFPKEGPSILRIQQVVRGDSAAYFCASSPSRGGSNQPQHFGDGTRLSIL.

The chain uses TRBV19 and TRBJ2-3; D is possibly TRBD2 (5 bases). The length of the CDR3 is 13 residues. Trimming shortened V by 4 bases and J by 2 bases, and 7 bases separated the two germline ends. Germline V gives CDR1 LNHDA, CDR2 SQIVND (reference sequence). This CDR3 is CASSTGYTDTQYF. Written as DNA, the CDR3 is TGTGCCAGTAGTACGGGGTACACAGATACGCAGTATTTT.

This clone was seen just once. The V call is TRBV4-2, the J call TRBJ2-1; the match to TRBD2 covers 13 bases. Germline V gives CDR1 LGHNA, CDR2 YNFKEQ. The trim removed 4 bases at V and 7 bases at J, leaving 7 bases unmatched. The CDR3 is 16 amino acids. The CDR3 spells CASSPTGLAGENEQFF. CDR3 DNA: TGTGCCAGCAGCCCTACAGGACTAGCGGGAGAGAATGAGCAGTTCTTC.

The chain joins TRBV28 to TRBJ2-1; TRBD2 matches 9 bases. This CDR3 is built from 14 residues. V gave up 2 bases and J gave up 9 bases; unmatched junction bases: 5. Per germline, CDR1 MDHEN and CDR2 SYDVKM. Here the CDR3 DNA reads TGTGCCAGCAGTTTAATCTTAGCGGGAGTTGAGCAGTTCTTC. This translates into CASSLILAGVEQFF.

The genes are TRBV30 and TRBJ1-2; D not certain. Trimming took 3 bases from V and 10 from J, leaving 21 bases between them. CDR1 GTSNPN and CDR2 SVGIG come from the germline V gene (reference sequence). The CDR3 is 14 amino acids. As DNA, the CDR3 is TGTGCCTGGAGAGACCCCGGGTCTCGAAGCACCTACACCTTC. Translation gives CAWRDPGSRSTYTF.

The chain links TRBV4-3 to TRBJ2-3, with 12 bases fitting TRBD2. The CDR3 covers 17 residues. The J segment lost 6 bases and the V segment lost 0 bases, leaving 7 bases of the junction unmatched. Germline values: CDR1 LGHNA, CDR2 YSLEER. CDR3 amino acids: CASSQDLTSGRTDTQYF. CDR3 DNA sequence: TGCGCCAGCAGCCAAGATCTCACTAGCGGGAGGACCGATACGCAGTATTTT.

The chain employs TRBV18 and TRBJ1-2, with D possibly matching TRBD1 (5 bases). The CDR3 spans 12 residues. V lost 3 bases, J lost 5 bases, and 7 bases lay in between. Germline CDR1 and CDR2: KGHSH and LQKENI. The CDR3 region has the DNA TGTGCCAGCTCACCTGACAGATATGGCTACACCTTC. Translating it yields CASSPDRYGYTF.

J is TRBJ2-1 and V is TRBV7-8; possibly TRBD1 for D (5 bases). V lost 4 bases and J 5 bases, leaving 15 bases between the germline ends. Germline V gives CDR1 SGHVS, CDR2 FQNEAQ. The CDR3 is made up of 15 amino acids. The CDR3 here is CASSSQTVLHNEQFF. In DNA, the CDR3 is TGTGCCAGCAGCTCCCAGACAGTACTTCACAATGAGCAGTTCTTC.

This clone was counted only a few times. Written as DNA, the CDR3 is TGTGCCATCGGGGGAACGACTAGCGGGAGGGCCGAGCAGTACTTC. Translation: CAIGGTTSGRAEQYF. The chain employs TRBV10-3 and TRBJ2-7, with 14 bases identical to TRBD2. CDR1 ENHRY and CDR2 SYGVKD come from the germline V gene. The CDR3 extends over 15 amino acids. V shed 8 bases and J 6 bases; nucleotides not matched to a gene: 9.

This clone was seen just once. This rearrangement joins TRBV7-9 to TRBJ1-5; D is perhaps TRBD1 (5 bases). This CDR3 is built from 13 residues. Germline values: CDR1 SEHNR, CDR2 FQNEAQ (reference sequence). Trimming cost V 5 bases and J 2 bases, with 7 bases left between them. This chain's CDR3 is CASSGGGNQPQHF. CDR3 bases: TGTGCCAGCAGCGGGGGGGGCAATCAGCCCCAGCATTTT. The full variable domain, rest sourced from reference TRBV7-9 and TRBJ1-5, is DTGVSQNPRHKITKRGQNVTFRCDPISEHNRLYWYRQTLGQGPEFLTYFQNEAQLEKSRLLSDRFSAERPKGSFSTLEIQRTEQGDSAMYLCASSGGGNQPQHFGDGTRLSIL.

The chain combines TRBV29-1 with TRBJ1-5, with D unclear. Germline V gene lookup returns CDR1 SQVTM and CDR2 ANQGSEA. This CDR3 is 13 amino acids long. The V end lost 6 bases, the J end lost 4 bases, and 13 bases lay between the germline ends. The CDR3 is CSVVMRENQPQHF. The DNA of the CDR3 is TGCAGCGTGGTTATGCGAGAAAATCAGCCCCAGCATTTT. The full variable domain, its missing parts supplied by reference TRBV29-1 and TRBJ1-5, is SAVISQKPSRDICQRGTSLTIQCQVDSQVTMMFWYRQQPGQSLTLIATANQGSEATYESGFVIDKFPISRPNLTFSTLTVSNMSPEDSSIYLCSVVMRENQPQHFGDGTRLSIL.

V usage is TRBV27 and J usage is TRBJ1-2, with 8 bases lining up with TRBD1. J lost 5 bases, V lost 8 bases, and 7 bases had no gene match. Germline CDR1 is MNHEY and CDR2 is SMNVEV (reference sequence). This CDR3 region has 13 residues. The chain's CDR3 is CASQTTGGYGYTF. CDR3 nucleotides: TGTGCCAGCCAAACTACAGGGGGATATGGCTACACCTTC.

This clone has a handful of counts. The chain combines TRBV4-3 with TRBJ2-1, with a possible D match to TRBD2 (6 bases). V was clipped by 0 bases and J by 9 bases, with 15 bases between them. The CDR3 has 15 residues. Germline V lookup: CDR1 LGHNA, CDR2 YSLEER. The CDR3 coding sequence is TGCGCCAGCAGCCAAGATCTGGGGCGGGACGGTGAGCAGTTCTTC. It specifies CASSQDLGRDGEQFF.

The table lists this clone with a few counts. V and J are TRBV5-1 and TRBJ2-7, with a tentative D call TRBD2 (5 bases). Looked up from germline, CDR1 is SGHRS and CDR2 is YFSETQ. V lost 2 bases, J lost 5 bases, and 14 bases lay in between. The CDR3 runs to 14 residues. CDR3 residues: CASSFQFGVNEQYF. The CDR3, as DNA: TGCGCCAGCAGCTTTCAGTTCGGGGTCAACGAGCAGTACTTC.

The chain recombines TRBV7-9 with TRBJ1-1; 9 bases align to TRBD1. V was clipped by 5 bases and J by 2 bases; unmatched bases: 6. This CDR3 is 15 amino acids long. Germline values: CDR1 SEHNR, CDR2 FQNEAQ (reference sequence). CDR3 amino acids: CASSGDRVINTEAFF. For the CDR3, the DNA is TGTGCCAGCAGCGGGGACAGGGTCATTAACACTGAAGCTTTCTTT. Together with reference TRBV7-9 and TRBJ1-1, the CDR3 gives the full variable domain: DTGVSQNPRHKITKRGQNVTFRCDPISEHNRLYWYRQTLGQGPEFLTYFQNEAQLEKSRLLSDRFSAERPKGSFSTLEIQRTEQGDSAMYLCASSGDRVINTEAFFGQGTRLTVV.

The chain combines TRBV6-5 with TRBJ2-4, with TRBD1 matching over 9 bases. Trimming removed 6 bases from V and 3 bases from J; junction bases left unmatched: 6. Germline CDR1 reads MNHEY; CDR2 reads SVGAGI. The CDR3 sequence is 15 residues long. DNA of the CDR3: TGTGCCAGCAGCGGACAGGGGAGTGACAAAAACATTCAGTACTTC. Protein product: CASSGQGSDKNIQYF.

J is TRBJ2-7 and V is TRBV27; the match to TRBD1 covers 10 bases. Germline assignment: CDR1 MNHEY and CDR2 SMNVEV (reference sequence). CDR3 length: 15 amino acids. The V segment lost 4 bases and the J segment 0 bases; nucleotides outside the gene matches: 3. In DNA form, the CDR3 reads TGTGCCAGCAGTTACCGGGACAGGGGCTCCTACGAGCAGTACTTC. Residues: CASSYRDRGSYEQYF.